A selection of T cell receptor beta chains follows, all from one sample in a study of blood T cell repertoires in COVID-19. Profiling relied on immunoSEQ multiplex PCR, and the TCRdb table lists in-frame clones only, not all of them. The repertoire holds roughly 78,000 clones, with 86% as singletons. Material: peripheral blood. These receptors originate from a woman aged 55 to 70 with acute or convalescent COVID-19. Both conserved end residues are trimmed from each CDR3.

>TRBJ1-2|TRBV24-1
ATSDRGQGLSGYT
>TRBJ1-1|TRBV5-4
ASSWQGRGAF
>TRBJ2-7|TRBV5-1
ASSPLGLYEQY
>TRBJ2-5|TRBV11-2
ASSSGQKETQY
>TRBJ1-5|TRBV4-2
ASSQGLQGNQPQH
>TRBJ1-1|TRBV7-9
ASSLGTNTEAF
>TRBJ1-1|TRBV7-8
ASSLVRPGQGLNTEAF
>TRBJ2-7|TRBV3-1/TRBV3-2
ASSQALGTIHEQY
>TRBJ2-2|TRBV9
ASTQRENANTGELF
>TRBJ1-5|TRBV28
ASSSNNQPQH
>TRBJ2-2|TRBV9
ASSVRQAPNTGELF
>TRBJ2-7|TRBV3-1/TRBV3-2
ASSQDVQGRYEQY
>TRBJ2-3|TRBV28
ASSTGTSADTQY
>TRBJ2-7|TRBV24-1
ATSDPKDRVSSYEQY
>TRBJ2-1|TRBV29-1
SAPTGNEQF
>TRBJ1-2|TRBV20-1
SARGAGLT